This TCR beta chain appears in the sequencing data of a study of blood T cell repertoires in COVID-19. The overall study: The samples span acute and convalescent COVID-19 from the United States, Italy and Spain. PBMCs, B-cell-depleted T cells, or T cells provided the cDNA or gDNA that made up the material.

Per the original methods: Reference gene primers were amplified, and this amplification served to estimate nucleated cell counts. Profiled with immunoSEQ multiplex PCR; TCRdb holds only in-frame clones, not every one. The DNA gave D and trimming, while V, J and clone size come from that table. The sample lists under 100,000 clones; roughly 80% were seen once. Germline V CDR1 and CDR2: SGHTA, FQGNSA. Losses at the gene ends were 3 bases for V and 4 bases for J; bases not matched to a gene: 5. This CDR3 has 14 residues. The TCR comes from a man older than 75 with active or convalescent COVID-19. This chain uses TRBV7-2 with TRBJ1-1; 7 nucleotides agree with TRBD1. The sample consisted of peripheral blood. CDR3 bases: TGTGCCAGCAGCTTTACAGGGGAGATCACTGAAGCTTTCTTT. Translation gives CASSFTGEITEAFF.